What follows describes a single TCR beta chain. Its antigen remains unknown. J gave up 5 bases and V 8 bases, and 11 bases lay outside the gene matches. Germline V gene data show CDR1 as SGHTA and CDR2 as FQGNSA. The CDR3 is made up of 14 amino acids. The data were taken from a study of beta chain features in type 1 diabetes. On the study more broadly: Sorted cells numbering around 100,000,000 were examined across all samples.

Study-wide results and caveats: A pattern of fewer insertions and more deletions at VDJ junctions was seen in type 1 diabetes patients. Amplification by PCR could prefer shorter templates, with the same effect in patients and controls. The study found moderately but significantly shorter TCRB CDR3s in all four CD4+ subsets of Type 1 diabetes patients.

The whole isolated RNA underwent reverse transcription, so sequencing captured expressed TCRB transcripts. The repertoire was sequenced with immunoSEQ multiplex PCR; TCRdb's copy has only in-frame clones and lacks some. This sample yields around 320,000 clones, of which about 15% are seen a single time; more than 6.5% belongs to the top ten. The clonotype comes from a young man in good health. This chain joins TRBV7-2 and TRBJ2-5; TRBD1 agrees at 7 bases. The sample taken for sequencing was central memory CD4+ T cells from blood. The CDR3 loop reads CASGIKTGMETQYF. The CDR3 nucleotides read TGTGCCAGCGGGATTAAGACAGGGATGGAGACCCAGTACTTC.